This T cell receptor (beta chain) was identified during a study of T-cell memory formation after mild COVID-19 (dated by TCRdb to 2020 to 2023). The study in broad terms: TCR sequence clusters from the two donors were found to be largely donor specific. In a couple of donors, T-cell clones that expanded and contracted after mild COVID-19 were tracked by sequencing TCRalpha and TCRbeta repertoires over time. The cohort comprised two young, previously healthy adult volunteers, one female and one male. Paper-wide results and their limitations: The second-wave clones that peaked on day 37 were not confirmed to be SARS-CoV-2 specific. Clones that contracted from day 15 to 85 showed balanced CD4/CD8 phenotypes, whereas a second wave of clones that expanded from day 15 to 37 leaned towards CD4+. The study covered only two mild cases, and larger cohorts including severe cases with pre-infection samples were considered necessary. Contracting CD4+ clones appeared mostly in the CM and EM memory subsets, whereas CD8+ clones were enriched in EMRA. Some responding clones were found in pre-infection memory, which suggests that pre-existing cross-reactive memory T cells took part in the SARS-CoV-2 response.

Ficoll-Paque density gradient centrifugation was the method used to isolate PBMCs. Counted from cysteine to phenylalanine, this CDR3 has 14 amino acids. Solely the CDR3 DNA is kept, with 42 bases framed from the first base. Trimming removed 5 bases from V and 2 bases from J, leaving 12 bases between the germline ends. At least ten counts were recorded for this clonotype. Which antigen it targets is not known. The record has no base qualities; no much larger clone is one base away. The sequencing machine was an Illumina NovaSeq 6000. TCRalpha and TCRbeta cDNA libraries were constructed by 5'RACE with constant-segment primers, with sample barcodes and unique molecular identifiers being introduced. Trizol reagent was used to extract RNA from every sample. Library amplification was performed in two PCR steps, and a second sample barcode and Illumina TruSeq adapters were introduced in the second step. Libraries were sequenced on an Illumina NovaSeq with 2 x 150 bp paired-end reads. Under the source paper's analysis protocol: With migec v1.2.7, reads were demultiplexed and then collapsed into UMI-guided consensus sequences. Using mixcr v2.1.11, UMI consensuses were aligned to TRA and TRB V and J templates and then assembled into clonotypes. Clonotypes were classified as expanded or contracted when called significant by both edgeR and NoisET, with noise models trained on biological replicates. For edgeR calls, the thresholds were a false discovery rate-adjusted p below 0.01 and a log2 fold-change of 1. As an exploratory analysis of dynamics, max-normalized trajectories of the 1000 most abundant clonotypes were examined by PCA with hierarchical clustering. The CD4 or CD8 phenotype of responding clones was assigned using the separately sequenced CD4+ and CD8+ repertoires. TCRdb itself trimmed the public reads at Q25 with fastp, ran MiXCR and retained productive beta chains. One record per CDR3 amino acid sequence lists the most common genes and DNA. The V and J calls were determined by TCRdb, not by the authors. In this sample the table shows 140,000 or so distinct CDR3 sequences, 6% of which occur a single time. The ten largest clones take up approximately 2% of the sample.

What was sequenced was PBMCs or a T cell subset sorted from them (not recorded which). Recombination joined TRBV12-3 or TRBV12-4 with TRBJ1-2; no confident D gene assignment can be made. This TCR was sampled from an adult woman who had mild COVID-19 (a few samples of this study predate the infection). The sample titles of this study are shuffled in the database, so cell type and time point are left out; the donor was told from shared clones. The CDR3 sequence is CASSLRTVNYGYTF. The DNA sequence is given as TGTGCCAGCAGTCTGCGTACAGTAAACTATGGCTACACCTTC.